The T cell receptor beta chain described here comes from a study of Ad26.COV2.S vaccination and SARS-CoV-2 variants (dated by TCRdb to about 2021). Broadly, across the study: The specificity and breadth of SARS-CoV-2-reactive T cell receptors after Ad26.COV2.S vaccination were assessed by TCRbeta repertoire sequencing. The TCR-sequenced set comprised approximately 32 samples: 19 Ad26.COV2.S vaccine recipients, 5 placebo recipients and 8 SARS-CoV-2 convalescent individuals.

The immunoSEQ Assay was used to sequence TCRbeta CDR3 regions. After extraction, genomic DNA underwent amplification by bias-controlled multiplex PCR, followed by high-throughput sequencing. Per the source publication's procedure: To quantify the absolute abundance of every unique TCRbeta CDR3 region, sequences were collapsed and filtered. T cell fraction was estimated by normalizing TCRbeta template counts to usable DNA, which was measured by amplifying reference genes present in all nucleated cells. Repertoire TCRs were annotated as SARS-CoV-2-specific when V gene, CDR3 amino acid sequence and J gene were exactly matched to a known reactive TCR set. The reference SARS-CoV-2 TCR set was obtained from MIRA and was filtered for enrichment in COVID-19-positive ImmuneCODE repertoires, whereby public or cross-reactive TCRs were removed. Drawing on the MIRA antigens, annotated TCRs were analysed further at the level of specific ORF or position within ORF. Depth was the summed frequency of annotated unique rearrangements, while breadth was defined as annotated unique rearrangements over total unique productive rearrangements. TCR breadth was compared between groups using two-sided Wilcoxon rank-sum tests. TCRdb took this table from immuneACCESS and kept in-frame rearrangements with V and J called. Such tables lack part of the clones; where checked against another copy, unresolved V genes explain under half of the gap, and the rest is unexplained. V and J calls and clone size follow that table, whereas D and trimming were derived from the DNA. Present in this sample are some 180,000 clones, roughly 85% of which were seen just once. The ten largest clones take up less than 6% of the sample.

Reading the label with the study, this specimen's time point is: individuals recovered from natural SARS-CoV-2 infection. The CDR3 runs 12 residues from the cysteine to the phenylalanine. CDR3 DNA only is kept here, 36 bases in frame from base 1. For CDR1 and CDR2, the germline V gene lists SQVTM and ANQGSEA. V loses 4 bases of germline sequence and J loses 3 bases, and the interval between the two ends is 10 bases. The research as a whole found: It was noted by the authors that total T cell responses may have been underestimated by the TCR breadth and depth analyses. After vaccination, spike-specific CD8+ and CD4+ T cell responses were reported to show substantial breadth. Vaccine and placebo recipients had comparable non-spike TCR breadth, which fits with the vaccine containing only spike. Compared with placebo recipients, Ad26.COV2.S recipients showed higher spike-specific TCR breadth (P = 0.0014).

Comments on this clone: There is no known antigen for this receptor. No base-level quality is on record; no much larger clone is a single base apart.

The TCR originated in a human donor who had recovered from COVID-19. Sequenced here: peripheral blood, sampled after recovery from COVID-19. The receptor chain draws on TRBV29-1 and TRBJ2-7, with TRBD1 as a weak D call on 5 bases. The CDR3 in this case is CSVAGNLYEQYF. The sequenced DNA is TGCAGCGTTGCAGGGAATCTCTACGAGCAGTACTTC.